This T cell receptor (beta chain) derives from a study of blood T cell repertoires in COVID-19. Overall study context: COVID-19 samples, acute and convalescent, were from the United States, Italy and Spain. Sample material is recorded as cDNA or gDNA derived from T cells, B-cell-depleted T cells, or PBMCs.

Trimming pared 5 bases from V and 7 bases from J, leaving 11 bases between. Germline V gene sequence: CDR1 WSHSY, CDR2 SAAADI. This CDR3 has 12 amino acids. Authors' data handling: Reference gene primer amplification gave estimated nucleated cell counts. Here immunoSEQ multiplex PCR was the method, and the copy in TCRdb shows in-frame clones only, minus some. D and trimming come from the DNA, and the V and J calls and clone size come from that table. The table has more than 200,000 clones, approximately 87% seen once. The TCR originated in a woman between 50 and 59 years old with acute or convalescent COVID-19. Input material: peripheral blood. The rearrangement joins TRBV10-2 to TRBJ2-5; a possible D gene is TRBD2 (5 bases). The CDR3 DNA sequence: TGCGCCAGCAGTCCTAGCCTCCGGACCCAGTACTTC. Residues: CASSPSLRTQYF.